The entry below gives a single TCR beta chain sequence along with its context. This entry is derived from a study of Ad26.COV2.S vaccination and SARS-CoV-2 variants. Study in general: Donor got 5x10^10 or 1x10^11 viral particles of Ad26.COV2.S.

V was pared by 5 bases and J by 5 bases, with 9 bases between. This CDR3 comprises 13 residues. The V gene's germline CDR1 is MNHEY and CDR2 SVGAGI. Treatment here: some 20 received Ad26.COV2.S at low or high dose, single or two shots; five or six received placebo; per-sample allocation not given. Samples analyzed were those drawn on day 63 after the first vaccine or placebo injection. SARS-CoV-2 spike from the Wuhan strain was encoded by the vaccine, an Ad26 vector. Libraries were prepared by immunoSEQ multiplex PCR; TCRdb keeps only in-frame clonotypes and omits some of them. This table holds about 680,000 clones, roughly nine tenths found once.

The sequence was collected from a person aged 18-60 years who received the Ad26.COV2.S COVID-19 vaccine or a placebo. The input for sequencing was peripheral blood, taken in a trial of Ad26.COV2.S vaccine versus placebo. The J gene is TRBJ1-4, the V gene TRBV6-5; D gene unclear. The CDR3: CASSLTVNEKLFF. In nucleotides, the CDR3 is TGTGCCAGCAGTCTAACAGTAAATGAAAAACTGTTTTTT.